What follows is one T cell receptor beta chain and its context. What it binds is not known. The sample originates from a study of regulatory T cells in long-lasting Graves disease. Time point given: newly diagnosed GD, antithyroid drugs for less than 3 months. The TCR library used RNA extracted from PBMCs. With 8 bases removed from V and 9 bases from J, the gap between germline ends came to 20 bases. The V gene's germline CDR1 is DFQATT and CDR2 SNEGSKA (reference sequence). This CDR3 has 12 residues. Library construction for TCR beta used iRepertoire HTBI primers and Arm-PCR of CDR3 regions. TCRdb re-derived calls from the multiplex PCR reads in MiXCR, one entry per CDR3 protein. Among about 350,000 distinct CDR3 sequences listed, about a sixth were seen once. General study findings and limits: Persistent disease was associated with favored TRBV28 usage and with favored use of TRBJ1-2 and TRBJ2-5.

This sample also belongs to another study, concerning T cells in Graves' hyperthyroidism and ophthalmopathy. As reported in that work: The study defined stable Graves' hyperthyroidism as no ophthalmopathy progression within 18 months. Diagnoses rested on clinical symptoms, serum thyroxine and TRAb, thyroid ultrasound and orbital computed tomography. Ophthalmopathy was identified by the model a median approximately six months ahead of onset.

This specimen was peripheral blood mononuclear cells (PBMCs), taken at new diagnosis, from a patient treated with antithyroid drugs. The genes are TRBV20-1 and TRBJ2-7; D could derive from TRBD1 or TRBD2 (6 bases each). The receptor was isolated from a woman under 30 with Graves disease. The CDR3 loop reads CSTGGQGGLQYF. The DNA of the CDR3 is TGCAGTACTGGGGGGCAGGGAGGATTGCAGTACTTC.